This T cell receptor (beta chain) was identified in a study of cytomegalovirus exposure and HLA in healthy donors. Regarding the study as a whole: A few CMV-associated chains were confirmed in vitro to be specific for CMV antigens. In an earlier analysis, about 87% or about 30%: the productive usage of most TCR beta V segments. Most sequenced TCRs were rare (though some public TCRs occurred in many donors).

Turning to this clone: Its antigen is not identified.

The PCR ran on 60 Vbeta and 13 Jbeta primers. Here immunoSEQ multiplex PCR was the method, and the copy in TCRdb shows in-frame clones only, minus some. The sample carries around 130,000 clones, around 72% recorded once. V was shortened by 5 bases and J by 4 bases, with 14 bases between the two germline ends. The CDR3 sequence is 14 residues long. The germline gives CDR1 SGHTA, CDR2 FQGTGA. Sequences were obtained from PBMCs. The receptor's source is a woman aged 40 to 55 in good health and CMV-seronegative. The chain uses TRBV7-3 and TRBJ1-1, with D perhaps matching TRBD1 (6 bases). CDR3 in DNA: TGTGCCAGCAGCCCGGATGGCAGGGGCACTGAAGCTTTCTTT. Encoded protein: CASSPDGRGTEAFF.